These 16 T cell receptor beta chains originate from one sample sequenced in a study of T cells after yellow fever vaccination. MiXCR, applied by TCRdb to the 5' RACE reads, yields one record per CDR3 protein. The repertoire holds some 500,000 distinct CDR3 sequences, with about 14% as singletons. The sample consisted of PBMCs, taken on the day of the yellow fever booster vaccination. Receptor source: a man in his thirties or forties who received the YFV17D yellow fever vaccine.

This clonotype has ten or more counts. The chain has TRBV29-1 and TRBJ1-2, with 7 bases that match TRBD1. Unmatched junction bases numbered 11, after V lost 4 bases and J lost 6 bases. Germline loops: CDR1 SQVTM, CDR2 ANQGSEA. The CDR3 consists of 14 residues. In nucleotides, the CDR3 is TGCAGCGTTGTTCTGGGCTCCAGGGGGGATGGCTACACCTTC. It yields the protein CSVVLGSRGDGYTF.

This clonotype occurred a few times. The J gene is TRBJ2-1, the V gene TRBV25-1, with D hard to call. Trimming cost V 7 bases and J 1 base, with 11 bases left between them. The germline V gene encodes CDR1 MGHDK and CDR2 SYGVNS. The CDR3 totals 14 residues. CDR3 nucleotides: TGTGCCAGCACCAATGGCATTTCCTACAATGAGCAGTTCTTC. It yields the protein CASTNGISYNEQFF.

This clonotype was seen a few times. The J gene is TRBJ2-7, the V gene TRBV7-8; D ambiguous. Germline CDR1 reads SGHVS; CDR2 reads FQNEAQ. The V end was cut by 0 bases, the J end by 3 bases, with 9 bases between. The CDR3 is 14 residues long. This chain's CDR3 is CASSLARHSYEQYF. CDR3 nucleotides: TGTGCCAGCAGCTTAGCGCGACACAGCTACGAGCAGTACTTC.

The chain carries TRBV19 and TRBJ2-7; 10 nucleotides agree with TRBD2. In germline, CDR1 is LNHDA, CDR2 SQIVND (reference sequence). This CDR3 has 15 amino acids. Trimming cost V 3 bases and J 4 bases; bases outside gene matches: 6. The CDR3 protein is CASSISSGSWYEQYF. The CDR3, as DNA: TGTGCCAGTAGTATCTCTAGCGGGAGTTGGTACGAGCAGTACTTC.

The chain joins TRBV7-2 to TRBJ2-2, with D maybe TRBD2 (7 bases). V lost 10 bases and J lost 4, with 16 bases in between. This CDR3 is built from 14 residues. Per the germline V gene, CDR1 is SGHTA and CDR2 is FQGNSA. CDR3 sequence: CATLRGGSTGELFF. For the CDR3, the DNA is TGTGCCACCTTGAGGGGGGGGAGCACCGGGGAGCTGTTTTTT.

This clonotype was found many times. The chain uses TRBV24-1 and TRBJ1-5; a weak D match, TRBD1 (6 bases). Germline V lookup: CDR1 KGHDR, CDR2 SFDVKD. The CDR3 spans 14 residues. The germline V and J ends were trimmed by 4 bases and 4 bases, with 10 bases remaining between them. The CDR3 spells CATSDHRVNQPQHF. The CDR3 coding sequence is TGTGCCACCAGTGACCACAGGGTTAATCAGCCCCAGCATTTT.

This clonotype was seen a few times. The CDR3 spells CASSHPGLDYGYTF. The CDR3 DNA sequence: TGCGCCAGCAGCCATCCGGGACTCGACTATGGCTACACCTTC. This chain connects TRBV4-3 to TRBJ1-2, with D perhaps matching TRBD1 (5 bases). The germline gives CDR1 LGHNA, CDR2 YSLEER. There are 14 residues in the CDR3. V lost 3 bases to trimming and J lost 3 bases, with 11 bases between them.

This clonotype was seen a handful of times. The V and J genes are TRBV20-1 and TRBJ2-5; D uncertain. This CDR3 is built from 11 residues. Trimming removed 7 bases at V and 5 bases at J, with 11 bases between. Germline CDR1 reads DFQATT; CDR2 reads SNEGSKA (reference sequence). In DNA, the CDR3 is TGCAGTGTCCTCGAGCTGGAGACCCAGTACTTC. Its protein product is CSVLELETQYF.

This clonotype has more than one count but fewer than ten. The chain has TRBV4-3 and TRBJ2-2; weak D call: TRBD1 (6 bases). V was pared by 0 bases and J by 9 bases, with 11 bases between. The CDR3 runs to 14 residues. Germline values: CDR1 LGHNA, CDR2 YSLEER. Here the CDR3 DNA reads TGCGCCAGCAGCCAAGATCTTGGGGGCAGGGAGCTGTTTTTT. This sequence encodes CASSQDLGGRELFF.

This clonotype has only a few counts. The V and J genes are TRBV20-1 and TRBJ2-1, with D maybe TRBD2 (5 bases). Germline CDR1 reads DFQATT; CDR2 reads SNEGSKA (reference sequence). CDR3 length: 13 residues. V was clipped by 6 bases and J by 8 bases, with 17 bases between them. Written as DNA, the CDR3 is TGCAGTGCAGTGGAGGTCCTTCGTCATGAGCAGTTCTTC. As protein: CSAVEVLRHEQFF.

This clonotype has a handful of counts. The gene calls are TRBV12-3 or TRBV12-4 and TRBJ2-4, with D possibly matching TRBD1 (5 bases). The CDR3 is 15 residues long. V shed 2 bases and J shed 7 bases, with 15 bases lying between them. CDR3 coding DNA: TGTGCCAGCAGTTTATCCCTAGGGGTCGGGAACATTCAGTACTTC. Translated: CASSLSLGVGNIQYF.

This clonotype was seen more than once but under ten times. This chain uses TRBV5-1 with TRBJ2-7; D unclear. The V gene's germline CDR1 is SGHRS and CDR2 YFSETQ. The length of the CDR3 is 16 residues. The V end lost 0 bases, the J end lost 0 bases, and 13 bases lay between the germline ends. The chain's CDR3 is CASSLVAGPSSYEQYF. The CDR3 DNA reads TGCGCCAGCAGCTTGGTTGCAGGACCCAGCTCCTACGAGCAGTACTTC.

This clonotype was counted ten times or more. The chain joins TRBV20-1 to TRBJ2-7; TRBD1 is a possible D gene (5 bases). V lost 5 bases and J 2 bases, leaving 13 bases between the germline ends. Germline V gives CDR1 DFQATT, CDR2 SNEGSKA (reference sequence). The CDR3 is made up of 13 amino acids. The CDR3 DNA follows: TGCAGTGCTTCCGACAGACACCCCTACGAGCAGTACTTC. Amino acids: CSASDRHPYEQYF.

This clonotype was seen a handful of times. V gene TRBV18 combines with J gene TRBJ2-5, with a tentative D call TRBD2 (5 bases). The ends were cut back, 6 bases at V and 1 base at J, with 9 bases in the middle. Germline lookup yields CDR1 KGHSH and CDR2 LQKENI. The CDR3 loop spans 13 amino acids. CDR3 in DNA: TGTGCCAGCTCGGAGGTATCCCAAGAGACCCAGTACTTC. Its protein product is CASSEVSQETQYF.

This rearrangement joins TRBV7-6 to TRBJ2-1; the D gene is possibly TRBD2 (6 bases). This CDR3 is built from 14 residues. V was pared by 5 bases and J by 5 bases, with 13 bases between. CDR1 and CDR2 (germline): SGHVS, FNYEAQ. The CDR3 sequence is CASSPVGGNNEQFF. The CDR3 coding sequence is TGTGCCAGCAGCCCCGTGGGCGGGAACAATGAGCAGTTCTTC.

This clonotype was picked up a small number of times. The V and J genes are TRBV3-1 and TRBJ1-4, with D hard to call. The V end lost 1 base, the J end lost 5 bases, and 14 bases lay between the germline ends. The CDR3 runs 16 residues. The germline V gene has CDR1 LGHDT and CDR2 YNNKEL (reference sequence). Written as DNA, the CDR3 is TGTGCCAGCAGCCAAGTGGTTCACAGATCAAATGAAAAACTGTTTTTT. Encoded protein: CASSQVVHRSNEKLFF.